This paragraph reports one T cell receptor beta chain. The CDR3 has 15 amino acids. The germline CDR1 and CDR2 sequences are MNHNY and SVGAGI (reference sequence). Losses at the gene ends were 5 bases for V and 0 bases for J; bases not matched to a gene: 3. Categorization into cohorts depended on clinical history that participants reported. The sample comes from a study of blood T cell repertoires in COVID-19. Overall study: T cells, B-cell-depleted T cells, or PBMCs provided the cDNA or gDNA that served as material.

The table came from immunoSEQ multiplex PCR; TCRdb's copy has only in-frame clones and leaves some out. The table records fewer than 350,000 clones, roughly 90% of them present only once. The rearrangement links TRBV6-6 to TRBJ2-1, with TRBD2 identical over 8 bases. The receptor was derived from a woman between 40 and 50 years old with acute COVID-19. Material for sequencing was PBMCs or T cells enriched from blood (not recorded which). In nucleotides, the CDR3 is TGTGCCAGCAGTGGCCGGGGGGGCTCCTACAATGAGCAGTTCTTC. It encodes CASSGRGGSYNEQFF.